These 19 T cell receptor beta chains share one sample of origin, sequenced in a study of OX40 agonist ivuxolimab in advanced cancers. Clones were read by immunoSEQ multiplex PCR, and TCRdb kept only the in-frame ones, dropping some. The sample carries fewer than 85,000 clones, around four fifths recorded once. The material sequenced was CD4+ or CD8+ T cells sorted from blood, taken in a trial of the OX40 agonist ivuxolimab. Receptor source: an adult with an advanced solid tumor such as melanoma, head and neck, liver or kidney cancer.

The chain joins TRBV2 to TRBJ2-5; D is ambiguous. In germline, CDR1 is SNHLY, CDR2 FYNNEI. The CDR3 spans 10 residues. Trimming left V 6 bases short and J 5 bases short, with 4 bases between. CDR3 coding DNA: TGTGCCAGCAGGGTGGAGACCCAGTACTTC. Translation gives CASRVETQYF.

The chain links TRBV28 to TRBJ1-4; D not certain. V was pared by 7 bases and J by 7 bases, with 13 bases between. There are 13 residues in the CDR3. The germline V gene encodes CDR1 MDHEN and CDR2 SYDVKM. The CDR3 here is CASTPGRVEKLFF. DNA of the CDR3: TGTGCCAGCACCCCGGGGAGGGTTGAAAAACTGTTTTTT.

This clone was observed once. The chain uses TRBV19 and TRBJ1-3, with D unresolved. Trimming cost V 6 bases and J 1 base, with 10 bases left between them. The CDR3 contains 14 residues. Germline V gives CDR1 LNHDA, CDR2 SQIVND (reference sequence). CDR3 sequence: CASRTTWSGNTIYF. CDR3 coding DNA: TGTGCCAGTAGAACCACCTGGTCTGGAAACACCATATATTTT. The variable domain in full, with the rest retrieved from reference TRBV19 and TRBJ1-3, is DGGITQSPKYLFRKEGQNVTLSCEQNLNHDAMYWYRQDPGQGLRLIYYSQIVNDFQKGDIAEGYSVSREKKESFPLTVTSAQKNPTAFYLCASRTTWSGNTIYFGEGSWLTVV.

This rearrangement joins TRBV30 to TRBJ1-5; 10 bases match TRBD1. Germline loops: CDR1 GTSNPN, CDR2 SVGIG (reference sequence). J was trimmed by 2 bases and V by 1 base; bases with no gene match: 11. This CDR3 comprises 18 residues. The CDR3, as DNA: TGTGCCTGGAGTGGCACCGGGACAGGGGTTTTCGGCAATCAGCCCCAGCATTTT. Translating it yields CAWSGTGTGVFGNQPQHF.

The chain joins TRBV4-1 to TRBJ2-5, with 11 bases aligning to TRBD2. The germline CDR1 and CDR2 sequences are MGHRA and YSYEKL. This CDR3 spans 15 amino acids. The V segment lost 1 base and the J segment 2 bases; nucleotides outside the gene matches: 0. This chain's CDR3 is CASSQGLAGQETQYF. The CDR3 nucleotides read TGCGCCAGCAGCCAAGGACTAGCGGGGCAAGAGACCCAGTACTTC.

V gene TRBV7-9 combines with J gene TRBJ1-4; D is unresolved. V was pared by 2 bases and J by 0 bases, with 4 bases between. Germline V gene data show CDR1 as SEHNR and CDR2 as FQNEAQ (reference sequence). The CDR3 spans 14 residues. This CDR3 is CASSLRSTNEKLFF. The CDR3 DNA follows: TGTGCCAGCAGCTTAAGGTCAACTAATGAAAAACTGTTTTTT.

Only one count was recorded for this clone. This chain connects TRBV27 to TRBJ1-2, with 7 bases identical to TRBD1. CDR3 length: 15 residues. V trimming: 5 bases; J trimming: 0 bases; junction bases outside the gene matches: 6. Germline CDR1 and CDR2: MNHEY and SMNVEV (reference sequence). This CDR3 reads CASSPRQGANYGYTF. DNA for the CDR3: TGTGCCAGCAGTCCTCGACAGGGTGCTAACTATGGCTACACCTTC.

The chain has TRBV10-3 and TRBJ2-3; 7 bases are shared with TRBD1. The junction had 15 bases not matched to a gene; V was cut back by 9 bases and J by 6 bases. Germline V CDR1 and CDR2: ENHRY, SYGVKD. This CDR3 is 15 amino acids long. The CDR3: CAIGQWDSIMDTQYF. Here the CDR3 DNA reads TGTGCCATAGGTCAGTGGGACAGTATCATGGATACGCAGTATTTT.

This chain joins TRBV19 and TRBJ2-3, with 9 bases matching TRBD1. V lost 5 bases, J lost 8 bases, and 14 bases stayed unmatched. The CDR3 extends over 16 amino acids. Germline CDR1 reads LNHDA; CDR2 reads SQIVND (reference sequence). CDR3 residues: CASSPLRDRVEGTQYF. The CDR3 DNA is TGTGCCAGTAGTCCTCTCCGGGACAGGGTAGAGGGTACGCAGTATTTT.

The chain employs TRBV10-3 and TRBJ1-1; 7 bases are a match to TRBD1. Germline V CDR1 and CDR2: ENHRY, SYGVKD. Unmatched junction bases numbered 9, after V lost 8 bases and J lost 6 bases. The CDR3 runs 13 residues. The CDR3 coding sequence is TGTGCCATCCTACAGGGGCGAGGTGCTGAAGCTTTCTTT. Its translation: CAILQGRGAEAFF.

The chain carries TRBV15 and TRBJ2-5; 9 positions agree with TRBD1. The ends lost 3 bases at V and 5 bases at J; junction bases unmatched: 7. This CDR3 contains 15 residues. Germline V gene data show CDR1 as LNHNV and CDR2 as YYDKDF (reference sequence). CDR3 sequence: CATSRATGGWETQYF. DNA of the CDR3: TGTGCCACCAGCAGGGCTACAGGGGGCTGGGAGACCCAGTACTTC.

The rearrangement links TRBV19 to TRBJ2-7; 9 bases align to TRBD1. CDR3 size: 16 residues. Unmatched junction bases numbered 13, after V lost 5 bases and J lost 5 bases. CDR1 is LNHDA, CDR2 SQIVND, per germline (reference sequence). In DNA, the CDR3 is TGTGCCAGTAGTCCACCCCCCGGGACAGGGAAAGACGAGCAGTACTTC. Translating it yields CASSPPPGTGKDEQYF.

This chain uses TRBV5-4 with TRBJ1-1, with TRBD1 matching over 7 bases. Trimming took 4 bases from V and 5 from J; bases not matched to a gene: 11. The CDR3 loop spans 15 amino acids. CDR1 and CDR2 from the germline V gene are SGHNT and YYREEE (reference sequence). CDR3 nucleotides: TGTGCCAGCAGCGAGAGGACAGGCGGGGGGACTGAAGCTTTCTTT. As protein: CASSERTGGGTEAFF. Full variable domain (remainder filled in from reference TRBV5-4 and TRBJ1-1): ETGVTQSPTHLIKTRGQQVTLRCSSQSGHNTVSWYQQALGQGPQFIFQYYREEENGRGNFPPRFSGLQFPNYSSELNVNALELDDSALYLCASSERTGGGTEAFFGQGTRLTVV.

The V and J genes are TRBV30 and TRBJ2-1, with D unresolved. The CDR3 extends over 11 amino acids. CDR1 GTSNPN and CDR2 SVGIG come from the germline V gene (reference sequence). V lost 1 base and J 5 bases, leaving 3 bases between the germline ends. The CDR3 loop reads CAWSADNEQFF. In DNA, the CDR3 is TGTGCCTGGAGTGCGGACAATGAGCAGTTCTTC.

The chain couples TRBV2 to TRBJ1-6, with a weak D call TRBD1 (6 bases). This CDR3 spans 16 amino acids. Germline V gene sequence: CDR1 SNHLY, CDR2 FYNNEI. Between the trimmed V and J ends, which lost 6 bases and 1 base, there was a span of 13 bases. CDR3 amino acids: CASSQEQGSYNSPLHF. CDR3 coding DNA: TGTGCCAGCAGCCAAGAACAGGGTTCCTATAATTCACCCCTCCACTTT.

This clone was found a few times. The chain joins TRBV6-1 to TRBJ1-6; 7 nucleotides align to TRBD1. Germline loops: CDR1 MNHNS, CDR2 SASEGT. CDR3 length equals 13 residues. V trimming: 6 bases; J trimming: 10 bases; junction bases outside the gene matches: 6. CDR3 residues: CASRTDRDSPLHF. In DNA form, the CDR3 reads TGTGCCAGCAGGACCGACAGGGACTCACCCCTCCACTTT.

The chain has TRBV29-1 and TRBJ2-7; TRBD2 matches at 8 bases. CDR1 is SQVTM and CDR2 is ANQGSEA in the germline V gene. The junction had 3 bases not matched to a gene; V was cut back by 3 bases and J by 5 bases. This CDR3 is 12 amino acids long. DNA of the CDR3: TGCAGCGTTGATAGCGGGGACGACGAGCAGTACTTC. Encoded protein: CSVDSGDDEQYF.

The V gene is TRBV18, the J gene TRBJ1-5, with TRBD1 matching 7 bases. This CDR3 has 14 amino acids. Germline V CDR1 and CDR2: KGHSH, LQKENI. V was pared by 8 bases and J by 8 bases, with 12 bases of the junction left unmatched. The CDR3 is CASAAETGRKPQHF. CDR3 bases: TGTGCCAGCGCCGCCGAGACAGGGAGAAAGCCCCAGCATTTT.

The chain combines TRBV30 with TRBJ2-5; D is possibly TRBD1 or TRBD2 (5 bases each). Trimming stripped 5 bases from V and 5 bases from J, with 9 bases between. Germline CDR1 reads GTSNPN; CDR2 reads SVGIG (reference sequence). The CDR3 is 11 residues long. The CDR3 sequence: CAWGTGETQYF. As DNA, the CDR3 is TGTGCCTGGGGGACCGGGGAGACCCAGTACTTC.